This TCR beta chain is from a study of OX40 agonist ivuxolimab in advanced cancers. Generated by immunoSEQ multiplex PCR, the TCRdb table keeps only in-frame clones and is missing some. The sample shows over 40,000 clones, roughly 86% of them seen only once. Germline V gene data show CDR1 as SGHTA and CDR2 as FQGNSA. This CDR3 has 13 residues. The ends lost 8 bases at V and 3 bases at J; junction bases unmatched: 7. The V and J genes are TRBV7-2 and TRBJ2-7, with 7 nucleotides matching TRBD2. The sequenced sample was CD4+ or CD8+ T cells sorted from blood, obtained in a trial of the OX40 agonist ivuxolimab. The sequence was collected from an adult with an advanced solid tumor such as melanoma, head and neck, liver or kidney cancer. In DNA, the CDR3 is TGTGCCAGCGGGAGGGGCGGTTTCTACGAGCAGTACTTC. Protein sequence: CASGRGGFYEQYF.